Listed below are T cell receptor beta chains from one sample, sequenced in a study of spatial heterogeneity in lung cancer. TCRdb re-called the 5' RACE reads through MiXCR, storing one row per CDR3 protein. The sample contains roughly 48,000 distinct CDR3 sequences, less than 5.5% of which appear only once. The sequenced sample was PBMCs, obtained at surgery. These TCRs come from a male donor with early-stage non-small cell lung cancer. CDR3s include the opening cysteine and the closing phenylalanine or tryptophan. A D gene is named only where the DNA matches it firmly. Some rows mark clone size as missing; the rest say once, few, many or name a class of expanded clone.

TGTGCCAGCAGCTCGTTGGGGACCTACACTGAAGCTTTCTTT CASSSLGTYTEAFF TRBV7-9 many TRBJ1-1 .
TGTGCCAGCAGTCCCATAGACAGACACCTTAATAGCAATCAGCCCCAGCATTTT CASSPIDRHLNSNQPQHF TRBV27 . TRBJ1-5 .
TGTGCCATCAGTGAGAGTAATGAAAAACTGTTTTTT CAISESNEKLFF TRBV10-3 many TRBJ1-4 .
TGTGCCAGCTCACCTCAAAGAAATGAGCAGTTCTTC CASSPQRNEQFF TRBV18 many TRBJ2-1 .
TGCGCCAGCAGTGAAAGGGCTAGAAAGGGTAATGAGCAGTTCTTC CASSERARKGNEQFF TRBV10-2 many TRBJ2-1 .
TGCGCCAGCAGTGGACAGAGAAATTCACCCCTCCACTTT CASSGQRNSPLHF TRBV10-2 many TRBJ1-6 .
TGTGCCAGCAGCCAGGGAGACAGGAATCCAGATACGCAGTATTTT CASSQGDRNPDTQYF TRBV3-1 many TRBJ2-3 .
TGTGCCAGCAGTTCAGCAGGGTCTGGCACAGATACGCAGTATTTT CASSSAGSGTDTQYF TRBV28 many TRBJ2-3 .
TGTGCCAGCAGCCCGGATCCAGGGAACTCCTACGAGCAGTACTTC CASSPDPGNSYEQYF TRBV3-1 many TRBJ2-7 .
TGTGCCAGCAGAATAGGGACTAGCGGTTACAATGAGCAGTTCTTC CASRIGTSGYNEQFF TRBV12-3/TRBV12-4 . TRBJ2-1 TRBD2
TGTGCCAGCAGCCTCAACGGATACACTGAAGCTTTCTTT CASSLNGYTEAFF TRBV7-8 many TRBJ1-1 .
TGTGCCACCAGCAGTCCTTTAGCGGGAGGAGGGAACATTCAGTACTTC CATSSPLAGGGNIQYF TRBV15 many TRBJ2-4 TRBD2
TGTGCCAGCAGTTTAACAGGCGGATCAGGGGCCAACGTCCTGACTTTC CASSLTGGSGANVLTF TRBV12-3/TRBV12-4 many TRBJ2-6 .